This T cell receptor beta chain was captured in a study of control samples from healthy donors and cancer patients. Generated by immunoSEQ multiplex PCR, the TCRdb table keeps only in-frame clones and is missing some. The repertoire holds tens of thousands of clones, with approximately 89% as singletons. Germline-derived CDR1 and CDR2 are SGDLS and YYNGEE. The V end was cut by 2 bases, the J end by 0 bases, with 15 bases between. This CDR3 comprises 17 residues. This receptor was identified in a man between 60 and 70 years old with colorectal cancer. The chain joins TRBV9 to TRBJ1-3; D is uncertain. Sequencing was performed on PBMCs. CDR3 sequence reads: CASSVSGSPYSGNTIYF. The CDR3 nucleotides read TGTGCCAGCAGCGTCAGTGGGAGCCCCTACTCTGGAAACACCATATATTTT.